The next 3 T cell receptor beta chains were all read from a single sample in a study of cytomegalovirus exposure and HLA in healthy donors. PCR was performed using 60 Vbeta and 13 Jbeta primers. Generated by immunoSEQ multiplex PCR, the TCRdb table keeps only in-frame clones and is missing some. The sample has some 160,000 clones; about 85% are singletons. Sequences were obtained from PBMCs. The receptors stem from a man aged 18 to 30 in good health and CMV-seronegative.

V is TRBV19 and J is TRBJ1-1; no reliable D call. The V end was cut by 7 bases, the J end by 6 bases, with 21 bases between. Germline CDR1 LNHDA, CDR2 SQIVND (reference sequence). The CDR3 extends over 15 amino acids. The CDR3 region has the DNA TGTGCCAGTATCCAAAGGGCGGACCGGAGGTCTGAAGCTTTCTTT. Amino acid sequence: CASIQRADRRSEAFF.

The CDR3 protein is CASSQLSTDTQYF. In DNA, the CDR3 is TGCGCCAGCAGCCAACTTAGCACAGATACGCAGTATTTT. The J gene is TRBJ2-3, the V gene TRBV4-3, with no clear D. The CDR3 sequence is 13 residues long. Deletions cut 2 bases from V and 0 bases from J, with 3 bases between. Germline V CDR1 and CDR2: LGHNA, YSLEER.

This chain connects TRBV6-4 to TRBJ1-1, with unresolved D. The CDR3 runs 13 residues. V was shortened by 5 bases and J by 1 base, with 8 bases between the two germline ends. CDR1 and CDR2 (germline): MRHNA, SNTAGT. For the CDR3, the DNA is TGTGCCAGCAGTTCGACGGGGAACACTGAAGCTTTCTTT. Translating it yields CASSSTGNTEAFF.